Listed here are 2 T cell receptor beta chains from one sample, sequenced in a study of T cell repertoires in cytomegalovirus infection. TCRdb independently ran MiXCR on the reads; one entry per CDR3 protein. The data contain approximately 990,000 distinct CDR3 sequences, roughly 30% of them seen just once; the ten biggest clones take up around an eighth. These TCRs' antigens remain unknown. This sample comprised cultured CD8+ T cells from PBMCs, obtained from culture after CMV antigen stimulation. These receptor sequences come from a human donor in good health (CMV status not recorded). Some clones in this sample may be carry-over from other donors' samples.

This clonotype was counted at least ten times. The V call is TRBV7-2, the J call TRBJ1-2, with a tentative D call TRBD1 (6 bases). The germline V gene has CDR1 SGHTA and CDR2 FQGNSA. V lost 3 bases, J lost 1 base, and 18 bases lay in between. The CDR3 is 17 amino acids. CDR3 protein: CASSFVGQRMINYGYTF. CDR3 sequence (DNA): TGTGCCAGCAGCTTCGTAGGACAGCGGATGATTAACTATGGCTACACCTTC.

This clonotype was detected only once. The chain joins TRBV5-5 to TRBJ2-2; 7 bases are a match to TRBD1. The CDR3 runs 18 residues. The junction had 19 bases not matched to a gene; V was cut back by 5 bases and J by 6 bases. Germline-derived CDR1 and CDR2 are SGHKS and YYEKEE (reference sequence). The CDR3 DNA sequence: TGTGCCAGCAGGACAGGGTTTCCAACGGCCAACAGGGCCGGGGAGCTGTTTTTT. Residues: CASRTGFPTANRAGELFF. Drawing the rest from reference TRBV5-5 and TRBJ2-2, the complete variable domain is DAGVTQSPTHLIKTRGQQVTLRCSPISGHKSVSWYQQVLGQGPQFIFQYYEKEERGRGNFPDRFSARQFPNYSSELNVNALLLGDSALYLCASRTGFPTANRAGELFFGEGSRLTVL.